This T cell receptor beta chain emerged from a study of shared clonotypes between healthy human individuals. Study-level points and caveats: Among the subsets, naive ones generally showed larger estimated richness than memory ones.

Running of the assay took place at deep level. Some clones are missing from TCRdb's copy, which holds only in-frame ones; the method was immunoSEQ multiplex PCR. Here the sample spans roughly 1,600,000 clones, around 98.5% being singletons. Comment on this clone: Its target is not known.

The TCR was taken from a man aged 30-40 years in good health. Sequencing was done on a sample of naive CD4+ T cells sorted from blood. Subset in this sample: CD45RA+ positively selected.

CDR3 amino acids: CASSLGQSYNEQFF. The CDR3 DNA reads as TGTGCCAGCAGCTTGGGACAGTCCTACAATGAGCAGTTCTTC. The V and J genes are TRBV7-2 and TRBJ2-1, with 7 bases matching TRBD1. Trimming removed 3 bases from V and 1 base from J; junction bases left unmatched: 0. The CDR3 is made up of 14 amino acids. Germline assignment: CDR1 SGHTA and CDR2 FQGNSA.